The 9 T cell receptor beta chains reported below all come from one sample, sequenced in a study of T-cell reconstitution after alpha-beta-depleted transplantation in children. As it was prepared, the TCRbeta library received unique molecular identifiers. Via MiXCR, TCRdb re-called the PCR reads, giving one row per CDR3 protein. The table lists 220,000 or so distinct CDR3 sequences, 6.5% to 10% of them singletons, with approximately 6.3% in the top ten. The sequenced sample was PBMCs, mostly from graft donor cells, obtained 180 days after TCRalphabeta/CD19-depleted stem cell transplant. Receptor source: a male patient between 5 and 17 years old who had a stem cell transplant for acute lymphoblastic leukemia, so the T cells may come from the graft donor.

The sample holds many counts of this clonotype. The chain combines TRBV12-3 or TRBV12-4 with TRBJ2-7; 11 positions match TRBD2. With V trimmed by 5 bases and J by 3 bases, 3 bases remained unmatched. The CDR3 spans 14 residues. The CDR3 spells CASSAGTSGYEQYF. CDR3 DNA sequence: TGTGCCAGCAGTGCCGGGACTAGCGGCTACGAGCAGTACTTC.

There are many counts of this clonotype. The chain links TRBV2 to TRBJ2-1; unclear D gene. V lost 6 bases and J 5 bases, leaving 11 bases between the germline ends. The CDR3 spans 13 residues. CDR1 and CDR2 from the germline V gene are SNHLY and FYNNEI. CDR3 nucleotide sequence: TGTGCCAGCAGCTTCGACACAGACAATGAGCAGTTCTTC. Translating it yields CASSFDTDNEQFF.

This clonotype has a count of ten or more. The chain uses TRBV4-3 and TRBJ2-1; D remains ambiguous. Germline lookup yields CDR1 LGHNA and CDR2 YSLEER. Deletions cut 1 base from V and 5 bases from J, with 24 bases between. The CDR3 contains 19 residues. CDR3 bases: TGCGCCAGCAGCCAAGCCTTCTCTATTGACACATCCCCGGACAATGAGCAGTTCTTC. Protein product: CASSQAFSIDTSPDNEQFF.

This clonotype was detected many times. The rearrangement uses TRBV5-6 and TRBJ2-4; D tentatively reads TRBD1 or TRBD2 (5 bases each). The V end was cut by 4 bases, the J end by 2 bases, with 16 bases between. CDR1 SGHDT and CDR2 YYEEEE come from the germline V gene. This CDR3 spans 16 amino acids. In nucleotides, the CDR3 is TGTGCCAGCAGCGTACCGAGGGGAAGGACCAAAAACATTCAGTACTTC. It specifies CASSVPRGRTKNIQYF.

This clonotype was found many times. The genes are TRBV12-3 or TRBV12-4 and TRBJ2-2; TRBD2 matches 9 bases. The J segment lost 4 bases and the V segment lost 4 bases, leaving 4 bases of the junction unmatched. CDR3 size: 15 residues. CDR3 sequence reads: CASSSRLAATGELFF. The CDR3 DNA reads as TGTGCCAGCAGTTCACGACTAGCGGCCACCGGGGAGCTGTTTTTT.

This clonotype was counted ten times or more. DNA for the CDR3: TGTGCCAGCAGCCCTGGGGGGAGGGCCAAAAACATTCAGTACTTC. Amino acids: CASSPGGRAKNIQYF. V is TRBV12-3 or TRBV12-4 and J is TRBJ2-4, with a weak D call TRBD2 (6 bases). This CDR3 spans 15 amino acids. V shed 6 bases and J shed 1 base, with 13 bases lying between them.

This clonotype was detected many times. CDR3 residues: CASSESRALAGGPNEQYF. DNA for the CDR3: TGCGCCAGCAGTGAGTCGAGGGCCCTAGCGGGAGGGCCAAACGAGCAGTACTTC. The genes are TRBV10-2 and TRBJ2-7; 12 positions agree with TRBD2. The V gene end was trimmed by 0 bases and the J gene end by 5 bases; junction bases not matched to a gene: 11. Germline V gene sequence: CDR1 WSHSY, CDR2 SAAADI. The CDR3 consists of 18 residues.

This clonotype was detected many times. V usage is TRBV9 and J usage is TRBJ2-3; D tentatively fits TRBD1 or TRBD2 (6 bases each). CDR3 length equals 15 residues. The germline V gene encodes CDR1 SGDLS and CDR2 YYNGEE. Trimming left V 0 bases short and J 2 bases short, with 10 bases between. This chain's CDR3 is CASSVVGGHTDTQYF. The CDR3 DNA follows: TGTGCCAGCAGCGTAGTGGGGGGCCACACAGATACGCAGTATTTT.

This clonotype was observed at least ten times. This chain links TRBV9 with TRBJ2-1; D is uncertain. Germline values: CDR1 SGDLS, CDR2 YYNGEE. The germline V and J ends were trimmed by 6 bases and 3 bases, with 13 bases remaining between them. This CDR3 has 14 residues. This CDR3 reads CASTRSLGYNEQFF. The CDR3 DNA sequence: TGTGCCAGCACCCGTTCCCTAGGCTACAATGAGCAGTTCTTC.